This T cell receptor (beta chain) was retrieved from a study of T cells of healthy individuals. The germline gives CDR1 SGHTA, CDR2 FQGNSA. This CDR3 comprises 16 residues. V lost 5 bases and J 1 base, leaving 15 bases between the germline ends. TCRdb called the 5' RACE reads again in MiXCR, with one record for every CDR3 protein. The top ten clones hold 6% to 8% of a sample with more than 85,000 distinct CDR3 sequences, around 17% of them seen once. The chain combines TRBV7-2 with TRBJ2-4; D perhaps matches TRBD2 (6 bases). The sequence came from a human donor in good health. DNA for the CDR3: TGTGCCAGCAGCCGAATGTTAGCGGCTGCCAAAAACATTCAGTACTTC. Translated: CASSRMLAAAKNIQYF. Variable domain in full (rest from reference TRBV7-2 and TRBJ2-4): GAGVSQSPSNKVTEKGKDVELRCDPISGHTALYWYRQSLGQGLEFLIYFQGNSAPDKSGLPSDRFSAERTGGSVSTLTIQRTQQEDSAVYLCASSRMLAAAKNIQYFGAGTRLSVL.